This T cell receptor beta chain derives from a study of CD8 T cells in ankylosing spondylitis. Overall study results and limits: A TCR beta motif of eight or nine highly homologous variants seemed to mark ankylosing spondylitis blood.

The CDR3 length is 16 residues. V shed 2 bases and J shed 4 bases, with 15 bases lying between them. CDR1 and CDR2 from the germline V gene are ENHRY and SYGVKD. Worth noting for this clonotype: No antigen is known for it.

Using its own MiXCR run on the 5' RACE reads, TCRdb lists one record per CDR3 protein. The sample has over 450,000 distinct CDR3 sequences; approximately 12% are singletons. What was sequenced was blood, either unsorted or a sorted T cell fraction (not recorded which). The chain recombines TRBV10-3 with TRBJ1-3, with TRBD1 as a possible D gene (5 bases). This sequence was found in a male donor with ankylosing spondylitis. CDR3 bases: TGTGCCATCAGTGAGGGCCGCAGGGCTACAGGAAACACCATATATTTT. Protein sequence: CAISEGRRATGNTIYF.